Listed here are 24 T cell receptor beta chains from one sample, sequenced in a study of CD8 T cells in Susac syndrome (dated 2019 in TCRdb). Libraries were constructed by the immunoSEQ multiplex PCR assay. RNA was extracted using the RNeasy kit, and roughly 0.5 to 1 ug of the RNA was reverse transcribed with random hexamers. In TCRdb, the public reads were trimmed at Q25 with fastp and aligned with MiXCR, with productive beta chains retained. When rows share a CDR3 protein, they turn into one entry using the most common DNA and genes. This sample comprises under 150,000 distinct CDR3 sequences, around 90% of them detected only once. Of the sample, roughly 0.25% is held by the ten largest clones. Sequences were obtained from CD8+ T cells from PBMCs. The receptor set was obtained from a human donor with multiple sclerosis.

The chain carries TRBV4-1 and TRBJ1-3; D gene ambiguous. Germline V gene sequence: CDR1 MGHRA, CDR2 YSYEKL. CDR3 length equals 15 residues. Trimming took off 1 base at V and 3 bases at J, with 10 bases between the two ends. This CDR3 reads CASSQVASDGNTIYF. In nucleotides, the CDR3 is TGCGCCAGCAGCCAAGTGGCCAGCGATGGAAACACCATATATTTT.

This clonotype has just a few counts. The CDR3, as DNA: TGTGCCAGCAGTTACTCGACGGGCAGCTCCTACGAGCAGTACTTC. The encoded protein is CASSYSTGSSYEQYF. The J gene is TRBJ2-7, the V gene TRBV6-2 or TRBV6-3; D is undetermined. Germline CDR1 is MNHEY and CDR2 is SVGEGT. Trimming pared 0 bases from V and 0 bases from J, leaving 9 bases between. This CDR3 spans 15 amino acids.

CDR3: CASSIGLVFPSTGELFF. CDR3 nucleotides: TGTGCCAGTAGTATAGGACTAGTCTTCCCCTCCACCGGGGAGCTGTTTTTT. The V call is TRBV19, the J call TRBJ2-2, with D possibly being TRBD2 (6 bases). The CDR3 covers 17 residues. Germline V gives CDR1 LNHDA, CDR2 SQIVND (reference sequence). Trimming left V 1 base short and J 4 bases short, with 16 bases between.

This clonotype appeared once. The J gene is TRBJ1-6, the V gene TRBV7-8; weak D call: TRBD1 (6 bases). This CDR3 has 15 amino acids. The ends were cut back, 0 bases at V and 7 bases at J, with 10 bases in the middle. In germline, CDR1 is SGHVS, CDR2 FQNEAQ. CDR3 residues: CASSLAGGPNSPLHF. The CDR3 region has the DNA TGTGCCAGCAGCTTAGCGGGGGGGCCAAATTCACCCCTCCACTTT.

The J gene is TRBJ2-1, the V gene TRBV10-1; D is perhaps TRBD2 (6 bases). The V and J ends lost 8 bases and 9 bases respectively, with 14 bases between them. This CDR3 spans 12 amino acids. CDR1 is WNHNN, CDR2 SYGVQD, per germline (reference sequence). The CDR3 loop is CASGGSDSEQFF. Written as DNA, the CDR3 is TGCGCCAGCGGAGGGTCGGATAGTGAGCAGTTCTTC.

The chain has TRBV5-1 and TRBJ2-7; D ambiguous. V lost 3 bases, J lost 7 bases, and 11 bases lay in between. This CDR3 spans 12 amino acids. Germline lookup yields CDR1 SGHRS and CDR2 YFSETQ. For the CDR3, the DNA is TGCGCCAGCAGCTCTCCCCTGGGGGAGCAGTACTTC. This translates into CASSSPLGEQYF. The variable domain in full, completed from reference TRBV5-1 and TRBJ2-7, reads KAGVTQTPRYLIKTRGQQVTLSCSPISGHRSVSWYQQTPGQGLQFLFEYFSETQRNKGNFPGRFSGRQFSNSRSEMNVSTLELGDSALYLCASSSPLGEQYFGPGTRLTVT.

J is TRBJ1-2 and V is TRBV6-6; 7 nucleotides align to TRBD1. The germline gives CDR1 MNHNY, CDR2 SVGAGI (reference sequence). This CDR3 comprises 15 residues. Trimming cost V 2 bases and J 6 bases; bases outside gene matches: 9. The CDR3 nucleotides read TGTGCCAGCAGTTACACAACCGGGACAGTGGATGGCTACACCTTC. Translation: CASSYTTGTVDGYTF.

J is TRBJ2-3 and V is TRBV6-2 or TRBV6-3; the D call may be TRBD1 or TRBD2 (5 bases each). CDR1 and CDR2 (germline): MNHEY, SVGEGT. The CDR3 is 18 amino acids. V was shortened by 2 bases and J by 1 base, with 19 bases between the two germline ends. CDR3 DNA: TGTGCCAGCAGTTACCCCGGGGCCGAACGGTATGGCACAGATACGCAGTATTTT. This gives the protein CASSYPGAERYGTDTQYF.

The chain recombines TRBV2 with TRBJ1-2; D ambiguous. V lost 3 bases and J lost 10, with 15 bases in between. CDR1 is SNHLY and CDR2 is FYNNEI in the germline V gene. The CDR3 spans 13 residues. In DNA form, the CDR3 reads TGTGCCAGCAGTGAGGACCTCCCTGTTTTCTACACCTTC. Protein sequence: CASSEDLPVFYTF.

The rearrangement uses TRBV5-4 and TRBJ2-2, with 8 bases identical to TRBD2. This CDR3 has 17 residues. Trimming cost V 7 bases and J 4 bases; bases outside gene matches: 15. Looked up from germline, CDR1 is SGHNT and CDR2 is YYREEE (reference sequence). CDR3 loop: CASAPRILADRTGELFF. Here the CDR3 DNA reads TGTGCCAGCGCCCCAAGGATACTAGCGGATCGCACCGGGGAGCTGTTTTTT.

The chain recombines TRBV13 with TRBJ2-1, with 9 bases lining up with TRBD2. V gave up 5 bases and J gave up 8 bases; unmatched junction bases: 7. CDR1 and CDR2 from the germline V gene are PRHDT and FYEKMQ (reference sequence). This CDR3 is built from 14 residues. The CDR3 region has the DNA TGTGCCAGCAGCATAGCGGGAGATAACTATGAGCAGTTCTTC. Amino acid sequence: CASSIAGDNYEQFF.

The chain employs TRBV30 and TRBJ1-4; D gene uncertain. This CDR3 has 10 amino acids. Germline CDR1 reads GTSNPN; CDR2 reads SVGIG (reference sequence). V gave up 1 base and J gave up 8 bases, with 2 bases separating them. In DNA, the CDR3 is TGTGCCTGGAGTGGAGAAAAACTGTTTTTT. It encodes CAWSGEKLFF.

This chain connects TRBV7-3 to TRBJ2-3; TRBD2 matches 12 bases. The trim removed 4 bases at V and 2 bases at J, leaving 4 bases unmatched. The CDR3 length is 16 residues. The germline CDR1 and CDR2 sequences are SGHTA and FQGTGA. CDR3 DNA sequence: TGTGCCAGCAGCTCGGGACTAGCGGGCTTCACAGATACGCAGTATTTT. This encodes CASSSGLAGFTDTQYF.

CDR3 amino acids: CASSRAAYYEQYF. The CDR3 DNA reads TGTGCCAGCAGCCGAGCGGCATACTACGAGCAGTACTTC. The J gene is TRBJ2-7, the V gene TRBV7-6; tentatively, D is TRBD2 (5 bases). The CDR3 runs to 13 residues. Germline-derived CDR1 and CDR2 are SGHVS and FNYEAQ. V lost 5 bases, J lost 3 bases, and 11 bases lay in between.

The rearrangement uses TRBV30 and TRBJ2-7; 10 bases align to TRBD1. Germline V gene lookup returns CDR1 GTSNPN and CDR2 SVGIG (reference sequence). V gave up 5 bases and J gave up 4 bases; unmatched junction bases: 8. This CDR3 is built from 14 residues. This chain's CDR3 is CAWAAGTGVYEQYF. The CDR3, as DNA: TGTGCCTGGGCCGCCGGGACAGGGGTATACGAGCAGTACTTC.

The chain joins TRBV27 to TRBJ2-1, with 7 nucleotides matching TRBD2. CDR3 length: 15 residues. Germline CDR1 reads MNHEY; CDR2 reads SMNVEV (reference sequence). Losses at the gene ends were 3 bases for V and 8 bases for J; bases not matched to a gene: 10. In DNA, the CDR3 is TGTGCCAGCAGTTTGGGGGGAGGGCAGGTCGATGAGCAGTTCTTC. Its translation: CASSLGGGQVDEQFF.

This chain links TRBV24-1 with TRBJ2-3, with D hard to call. The length of the CDR3 is 13 residues. The V and J ends lost 3 bases and 3 bases respectively, with 6 bases between them. Germline values: CDR1 KGHDR, CDR2 SFDVKD. The CDR3 nucleotides read TGTGCCACCAGTGATGGTCAGACAGATACGCAGTATTTT. Protein: CATSDGQTDTQYF.

The genes are TRBV7-9 and TRBJ1-1, with unresolved D. Germline lookup yields CDR1 SEHNR and CDR2 FQNEAQ (reference sequence). The CDR3 extends over 14 amino acids. V shed 2 bases and J shed 1 base, with 8 bases lying between them. The CDR3 protein is CASSLFTENTEAFF. CDR3 DNA sequence: TGTGCCAGCAGCTTATTCACGGAGAACACTGAAGCTTTCTTT.

The rearrangement uses TRBV4-3 and TRBJ2-7; TRBD2 aligns across 10 bases. The CDR3 consists of 17 residues. Trimming took 3 bases from V and 0 from J; bases not matched to a gene: 8. Germline-derived CDR1 and CDR2 are LGHNA and YSLEER. The DNA of the CDR3 is TGCGCCAGCAGCCACGTCGCGGGACTAGCGCGCTCCTACGAGCAGTACTTC. It is translated as CASSHVAGLARSYEQYF.

This clonotype appeared once. The gene calls are TRBV5-6 and TRBJ2-7; 7 bases map to TRBD1. The germline V gene has CDR1 SGHDT and CDR2 YYEEEE. The J segment lost 5 bases and the V segment lost 0 bases, leaving 8 bases of the junction unmatched. The CDR3 is made up of 15 amino acids. CDR3 sequence (DNA): TGTGCCAGCAGCTTGGTCAGGGGGTTTTCCAACGAGCAGTACTTC. It encodes CASSLVRGFSNEQYF.

The rearrangement uses TRBV28 and TRBJ2-7, with D possibly TRBD1 on 6 matching bases. Germline values: CDR1 MDHEN, CDR2 SYDVKM. Trimming took off 5 bases at V and 2 bases at J, with 13 bases between the two ends. This CDR3 contains 14 residues. The CDR3 here is CASSPLTGPYEQYF. The DNA for the CDR3 is TGTGCCAGCAGTCCATTGACAGGACCCTACGAGCAGTACTTC.

V gene TRBV9 combines with J gene TRBJ1-2; TRBD1 matches at 12 bases. V lost 4 bases to trimming and J lost 8 bases; unmatched junction nucleotides: 6. The CDR3 has 14 amino acids. Germline V CDR1 and CDR2: SGDLS, YYNGEE. In DNA form, the CDR3 reads TGTGCCAGCAGCCCCGGGACAGGGGGCATCGGCTACACCTTC. Amino acid sequence: CASSPGTGGIGYTF.

The gene calls are TRBV28 and TRBJ1-5; D ambiguous. Looked up from germline, CDR1 is MDHEN and CDR2 is SYDVKM. The CDR3 runs to 13 residues. The V end was cut by 2 bases, the J end by 5 bases, with 7 bases between. DNA of the CDR3: TGTGCCAGCAGTTTAACTATCGATCAGCCCCAGCATTTT. Translating gives CASSLTIDQPQHF.

The chain has TRBV7-9 and TRBJ2-7; TRBD1 aligns across 7 bases. Germline lookup yields CDR1 SEHNR and CDR2 FQNEAQ (reference sequence). Unmatched junction bases numbered 3, after V lost 1 base and J lost 0 bases. The CDR3 is made up of 15 amino acids. CDR3 protein: CASSLVGQASYEQYF. CDR3 bases: TGTGCCAGCAGCTTAGTTGGACAGGCCTCCTACGAGCAGTACTTC.